The rows below give T cell receptor beta chains drawn from one sample of a study of response to subunit inactivated influenza vaccine. TCRdb called the RT-PCR reads again in MiXCR, with one record for every CDR3 protein. The table records about 780,000 distinct CDR3 sequences, around 20% of them present only once. The source was PBMCs from blood, collected 5 days after vaccination. Receptors were obtained from a man aged 45 to 65 who received an inactivated influenza vaccine. The CDR3 runs from the conserved cysteine through the conserved F or W. The order of the fields is V gene, J gene, clone size, CDR3 protein. Rows give clone size only sometimes, using once, few, many, or a class for an expanded clone.

v_gene: TRBV4-3; j_gene: TRBJ1-2; abundance: NA; CDR3aa: CASSQTRQGGYGYTF
v_gene: TRBV3-1; j_gene: TRBJ2-6; abundance: NA; CDR3aa: CASSHTDSSGANVLTF
v_gene: TRBV5-5; j_gene: TRBJ2-1; abundance: NA; CDR3aa: CASSLGDTNYNEQFF
v_gene: TRBV20-1; j_gene: TRBJ2-2; abundance: NA; CDR3aa: CSASGNTGELFF
v_gene: TRBV2; j_gene: TRBJ1-4; abundance: few; CDR3aa: CASSVEGQANEKLFF
v_gene: TRBV12-3/TRBV12-4; j_gene: TRBJ2-3; abundance: NA; CDR3aa: CASSLDRLASQYF
v_gene: TRBV20-1; j_gene: TRBJ2-7; abundance: few; CDR3aa: CSARDLLAEYYEQYF
v_gene: TRBV7-8; j_gene: TRBJ2-1; abundance: NA; CDR3aa: CASRDREFSEQFF
v_gene: TRBV2; j_gene: TRBJ1-6; abundance: NA; CDR3aa: CASSTRQGNNSPLHF
v_gene: TRBV7-2; j_gene: TRBJ2-3; abundance: few; CDR3aa: CASSSRTYSTDTQYF
v_gene: TRBV12-3/TRBV12-4; j_gene: TRBJ1-1; abundance: NA; CDR3aa: CATVPGGYTEAFF
v_gene: TRBV5-1; j_gene: TRBJ2-3; abundance: few; CDR3aa: CATKREEDTQYF
v_gene: TRBV18; j_gene: TRBJ2-7; abundance: few; CDR3aa: CASSPPSKTYEQYF
v_gene: TRBV7-2; j_gene: TRBJ1-2; abundance: NA; CDR3aa: CASSPSRGADYGYTF
v_gene: TRBV3-1; j_gene: TRBJ2-5; abundance: few; CDR3aa: CASSQSRSIQETQYF
v_gene: TRBV5-1; j_gene: TRBJ2-1; abundance: few; CDR3aa: CASSWRPERLDEQFF
v_gene: TRBV20-1; j_gene: TRBJ2-5; abundance: few; CDR3aa: CSARELGRSSQETQYF
v_gene: TRBV5-1; j_gene: TRBJ2-5; abundance: many; CDR3aa: CASSYTSGSKQETQYF
v_gene: TRBV28; j_gene: TRBJ2-7; abundance: NA; CDR3aa: CASRDSGLDYEQYF
v_gene: TRBV5-1; j_gene: TRBJ1-1; abundance: few; CDR3aa: CASSPGQANEAFF
v_gene: TRBV12-3/TRBV12-4; j_gene: TRBJ2-3; abundance: NA; CDR3aa: CPSRHSTGSSDTQYF
v_gene: TRBV12-3/TRBV12-4; j_gene: TRBJ2-3; abundance: NA; CDR3aa: CASSWTSGGPPGTDTQYF
v_gene: TRBV5-5; j_gene: TRBJ2-5; abundance: many; CDR3aa: CASSFPGETQYF
v_gene: TRBV6-2/TRBV6-3; j_gene: TRBJ2-1; abundance: few; CDR3aa: CASSHWDRVNYNEQFF
v_gene: TRBV12-3/TRBV12-4; j_gene: TRBJ1-6; abundance: few; CDR3aa: CASRTTGINSPLHF
v_gene: TRBV21-1; j_gene: TRBJ2-3; abundance: few; CDR3aa: CASSNSLADPSDTQYF
v_gene: TRBV4-1; j_gene: TRBJ2-5; abundance: many; CDR3aa: CASSHGGQGGETQYF
v_gene: TRBV3-1; j_gene: TRBJ2-3; abundance: NA; CDR3aa: CASSQDSTQYF
v_gene: TRBV6-2/TRBV6-3; j_gene: TRBJ2-2; abundance: few; CDR3aa: CASSLQFTGELFF
v_gene: TRBV7-8; j_gene: TRBJ2-3; abundance: NA; CDR3aa: CASSPPRGVVSPDTQYF
v_gene: TRBV12-3/TRBV12-4; j_gene: TRBJ1-2; abundance: few; CDR3aa: CASRAGGYGYTF
v_gene: TRBV7-3; j_gene: TRBJ2-1; abundance: few; CDR3aa: CASSLRFGGSEQFF
v_gene: TRBV11-2; j_gene: TRBJ2-7; abundance: few; CDR3aa: CASSLDLTGGGHLRTYEQYF
v_gene: TRBV20-1; j_gene: TRBJ2-1; abundance: few; CDR3aa: CSAMTSGRPHEQFF
v_gene: TRBV15; j_gene: TRBJ2-7; abundance: NA; CDR3aa: CATSRETGLYEQYF
v_gene: TRBV12-3/TRBV12-4; j_gene: TRBJ2-6; abundance: NA; CDR3aa: CAASTDGANVLTF
v_gene: TRBV20-1; j_gene: TRBJ2-2; abundance: few; CDR3aa: CSARKGVTGELFF
v_gene: TRBV20-1; j_gene: TRBJ1-5; abundance: NA; CDR3aa: CSARHRANQPQHF
v_gene: TRBV5-1; j_gene: TRBJ1-6; abundance: NA; CDR3aa: CASSSSPNSPLHF
v_gene: TRBV27; j_gene: TRBJ2-1; abundance: few; CDR3aa: CASTIPGLANEQFF
v_gene: TRBV29-1; j_gene: TRBJ2-7; abundance: NA; CDR3aa: CSTFGGANYEQYF
v_gene: TRBV2; j_gene: TRBJ1-1; abundance: NA; CDR3aa: CAIRQPNTEAFF
v_gene: TRBV19; j_gene: TRBJ2-1; abundance: few; CDR3aa: CASTSGLAMNEQFF